One and the same sample provided the 20 T cell receptor beta chains below, sequenced in a study of T cell responses to AZD1222 COVID-19 vaccine. Here immunoSEQ multiplex PCR was the method, and the copy in TCRdb shows in-frame clones only, minus some. The repertoire holds 100,000 to 150,000 clones, with around 86% as singletons. This specimen consisted of peripheral blood, obtained on day 0 of AZD1222 vaccination. The source of these receptors is an adult in good health.

Worth noting for this clone: This sample includes further DNA sequences coding for the same CDR3. CDR3 nucleotides: TGTGCCAGCAGCCAGGCGGAATATGGCTACACCTTC. It yields the protein CASSQAEYGYTF. The chain combines TRBV3-1 (or the pseudogene TRBV3-2) with TRBJ1-2; D is uncertain. V was trimmed by 3 bases and J by 5 bases, leaving 7 bases between them. Germline V gene sequence: CDR1 LGHDT, CDR2 YNNKEL (reference sequence). This CDR3 is 12 amino acids long.

This clone showed up just a few times. The chain carries TRBV27 and TRBJ1-2; 8 bases are shared with TRBD1. The V and J ends lost 6 bases and 0 bases, in that order; junction bases with no gene match: 12. The CDR3 is made up of 17 amino acids. The germline gives CDR1 MNHEY, CDR2 SMNVEV (reference sequence). The CDR3 DNA is TGTGCCAGCAGCCTAGGACAGGGCCCTCTTTCTAACTATGGCTACACCTTC. Amino acids: CASSLGQGPLSNYGYTF.

This clone was seen at least ten times. The chain couples TRBV6-4 to TRBJ2-3; no clear D gene. Trimming pared 0 bases from V and 0 bases from J, leaving 13 bases between. The germline gives CDR1 MRHNA, CDR2 SNTAGT. The CDR3 runs 17 residues. CDR3 loop: CASSDSIEAPSTDTQYF. DNA of the CDR3: TGTGCCAGCAGTGACTCTATCGAGGCTCCGAGCACAGATACGCAGTATTTT.

The chain joins TRBV3-1 (or the pseudogene TRBV3-2) to TRBJ2-5, with a possible D match to TRBD2 (6 bases). The CDR3 is 16 residues long. CDR1 and CDR2 from the germline V gene are LGHDT and YNNKEL (reference sequence). V lost 0 bases and J lost 1, with 12 bases in between. CDR3 region: CASSQEREAAQETQYF. CDR3 DNA sequence: TGTGCCAGCAGCCAAGAAAGGGAGGCAGCCCAAGAGACCCAGTACTTC.

The gene calls are TRBV6-5 and TRBJ1-2; weak D call: TRBD1 (5 bases). The CDR3 runs to 14 residues. Looked up from germline, CDR1 is MNHEY and CDR2 is SVGAGI. Trimming shortened V by 0 bases and J by 8 bases, and 13 bases separated the two germline ends. CDR3 in amino acids: CASSYSTDFLGYTF. CDR3 DNA: TGTGCCAGCAGTTACTCGACAGACTTTTTAGGCTACACCTTC.

The chain has TRBV7-9 and TRBJ1-1, with 9 bases aligning to TRBD1. CDR1 and CDR2 from the germline V gene are SEHNR and FQNEAQ (reference sequence). The CDR3 runs to 18 residues. V gave up 5 bases and J gave up 4 bases; unmatched junction bases: 17. In DNA, the CDR3 is TGTGCCAGCAGCCCCACACCTGGGACAGGGCCGTCGACCACTGAAGCTTTCTTT. Its translation is CASSPTPGTGPSTTEAFF. The variable domain in full, completed from reference TRBV7-9 and TRBJ1-1, reads DTGVSQNPRHKITKRGQNVTFRCDPISEHNRLYWYRQTLGQGPEFLTYFQNEAQLEKSRLLSDRFSAERPKGSFSTLEIQRTEQGDSAMYLCASSPTPGTGPSTTEAFFGQGTRLTVV.

The chain recombines TRBV5-4 with TRBJ1-1; perhaps TRBD1 as D (6 bases). Germline V gene sequence: CDR1 SGHNT, CDR2 YYREEE (reference sequence). The CDR3 totals 14 residues. V shed 2 bases and J shed 4 bases, with 12 bases lying between them. The CDR3 DNA follows: TGTGCCAGCAGCTTACAGGGAGGGGGCACTGAAGCTTTCTTT. It codes for CASSLQGGGTEAFF. The full variable domain, with the rest looked up from reference TRBV5-4 and TRBJ1-1, is ETGVTQSPTHLIKTRGQQVTLRCSSQSGHNTVSWYQQALGQGPQFIFQYYREEENGRGNFPPRFSGLQFPNYSSELNVNALELDDSALYLCASSLQGGGTEAFFGQGTRLTVV.

This clone came up a few times. This chain links TRBV5-1 with TRBJ2-5; D gene ambiguous. Germline CDR1 SGHRS, CDR2 YFSETQ. The CDR3 is 15 residues long. Trimming removed 0 bases at V and 0 bases at J, with 9 bases between. CDR3 DNA: TGCGCCAGCAGCTTGGGCGCAGCGAACCAAGAGACCCAGTACTTC. Its translation is CASSLGAANQETQYF.

In its sample, this clone was seen a few times. The chain combines TRBV3-1 (or the pseudogene TRBV3-2) with TRBJ1-2; TRBD1 matches at 10 bases. The CDR3 has 14 amino acids. Germline V gives CDR1 LGHDT, CDR2 YNNKEL (reference sequence). The V gene end was trimmed by 6 bases and the J gene end by 8 bases; junction bases not matched to a gene: 9. The CDR3 loop reads CASRHTGTGEGYTF. The CDR3 DNA is TGTGCCAGCAGACACACCGGGACAGGGGAAGGCTACACCTTC.

This chain links TRBV29-1 with TRBJ2-7; 7 positions match TRBD2. This CDR3 is 13 amino acids long. The J segment lost 5 bases and the V segment lost 5 bases, leaving 9 bases of the junction unmatched. Germline loops: CDR1 SQVTM, CDR2 ANQGSEA. CDR3 amino acids: CSVQTGSGDEQYF. The DNA of the CDR3 is TGCAGCGTTCAGACCGGCAGCGGGGACGAGCAGTACTTC.

This clone showed up just once. V is TRBV4-1 and J is TRBJ2-1; 8 bases align to TRBD1. Germline CDR1 MGHRA, CDR2 YSYEKL. CDR3 size: 18 residues. The V gene end was trimmed by 0 bases and the J gene end by 4 bases; junction bases not matched to a gene: 11. In DNA form, the CDR3 reads TGCGCCAGCAGCCAAGACCCCCCGGACAGGGTTGGGTACAATGAGCAGTTCTTC. It encodes CASSQDPPDRVGYNEQFF.

V gene TRBV5-6 combines with J gene TRBJ1-1, with D hard to call. Looked up from germline, CDR1 is SGHDT and CDR2 is YYEEEE. The ends were cut back, 4 bases at V and 0 bases at J, with 13 bases in the middle. The CDR3 has 15 amino acids. The CDR3 DNA follows: TGTGCCAGCAGCCCGGCGGGATACATGAACACTGAAGCTTTCTTT. Residues: CASSPAGYMNTEAFF.

V is TRBV5-1 and J is TRBJ2-7; no clear D gene. This CDR3 has 14 residues. Trimming removed 2 bases at V and 3 bases at J, with 12 bases between. Germline lookup yields CDR1 SGHRS and CDR2 YFSETQ. The CDR3 protein is CASSFLTWGYEQYF. As DNA, the CDR3 is TGCGCCAGCAGCTTCCTGACCTGGGGCTACGAGCAGTACTTC.

The table lists this clone with a few counts. V usage is TRBV6-1 and J usage is TRBJ1-6; the D is unclear. The germline V gene has CDR1 MNHNS and CDR2 SASEGT. The CDR3 length is 14 residues. Trimming left V 3 bases short and J 16 bases short, with 19 bases between. The DNA for the CDR3 is TGTGCCAGCAGTGACCCCCTAGGGCCCAGGACTCTCCACTTT. Protein product: CASSDPLGPRTLHF.

The chain has TRBV18 and TRBJ1-4; no clear D gene. The V and J ends lost 3 bases and 5 bases respectively, with 10 bases between them. Per germline, CDR1 KGHSH and CDR2 LQKENI. This CDR3 contains 14 residues. CDR3 DNA sequence: TGTGCCAGCTCACCCCTGGATTCAAATGAAAAACTGTTTTTT. Residues: CASSPLDSNEKLFF. The full variable domain, completed using reference TRBV18 and TRBJ1-4, is NAGVMQNPRHLVRRRGQEARLRCSPMKGHSHVYWYRQLPEEGLKFMVYLQKENIIDESGMPKERFSAEFPKEGPSILRIQQVVRGDSAAYFCASSPLDSNEKLFFGSGTQLSVL.

The chain recombines TRBV10-3 with TRBJ2-3; tentative D call: TRBD1 (5 bases). The CDR3 is made up of 12 amino acids. The V end was cut by 10 bases, the J end by 6 bases, with 14 bases between. Germline loops: CDR1 ENHRY, CDR2 SYGVKD. CDR3 nucleotides: TGTGCCACCGCAATTAGGGGTGATACGCAGTATTTT. The encoded protein is CATAIRGDTQYF.

The chain joins TRBV5-8 to TRBJ1-1; perhaps TRBD1 as D (5 bases). The CDR3 contains 11 residues. V was cut by 6 bases and J by 5 bases, with 8 bases left in between. The germline CDR1 and CDR2 sequences are SGHTS and YDEGEE. The CDR3 DNA reads TGTGCCAGCATTGGGGGAACTGAAGCTTTCTTT. Translated: CASIGGTEAFF. Drawing the rest from reference TRBV5-8 and TRBJ1-1, the complete variable domain is EAGVTQSPTHLIKTRGQQATLRCSPISGHTSVYWYQQALGLGLQFLLWYDEGEERNRGNFPPRFSGRQFPNYSSELNVNALELEDSALYLCASIGGTEAFFGQGTRLTVV.

This sequence joins TRBV4-1 and TRBJ1-5; D possibly corresponds to TRBD1 (5 bases). This CDR3 has 16 amino acids. The V end lost 0 bases, the J end lost 3 bases, and 12 bases lay between the germline ends. Germline CDR1 MGHRA, CDR2 YSYEKL. The chain's CDR3 is CASSQDQGFANQPQHF. The CDR3 DNA reads as TGCGCCAGCAGCCAAGATCAGGGCTTTGCCAATCAGCCCCAGCATTTT.

The V and J genes are TRBV28 and TRBJ1-6; TRBD1 aligns across 9 bases. CDR1 and CDR2 from the germline V gene are MDHEN and SYDVKM. V lost 7 bases, J lost 7 bases, and 14 bases stayed unmatched. The CDR3 sequence is 17 residues long. The DNA for the CDR3 is TGTGCCAGCACCCTCGGTGGGACAGGGTCGAGAAATTCACCCCTCCACTTT. Its translation is CASTLGGTGSRNSPLHF.

The chain combines TRBV29-1 with TRBJ2-3, with a weak D call TRBD1 (6 bases). Trimming shortened V by 6 bases and J by 3 bases, and 10 bases separated the two germline ends. Germline V gene sequence: CDR1 SQVTM, CDR2 ANQGSEA. The CDR3 runs to 12 residues. The CDR3 region has the DNA TGCAGCGTAAGGGGGTTAACAGATACGCAGTATTTT. Translated: CSVRGLTDTQYF.